This T cell receptor beta chain comes out of a study of T-cell reconstitution after alpha-beta-depleted transplantation in children. The study's findings and limits: Diversity and T-cell counts at one year after transplant derived mostly from new T cells. Reportedly, alpha-beta T cells present about two months post-transplant originated from several hundred expanded clones of graft origin. Recipient T cells and thymic progenitors that survived were the source of the high TCRbeta diversity seen at day 60 in some patients.

This clonotype showed up many times. Its antigen is unidentified. Unique molecular identifiers were incorporated during preparation of the TCRbeta library. TCRdb re-analysed the PCR reads in MiXCR, keeping a single row per CDR3 protein. The data contain approximately 240,000 distinct CDR3 sequences, 11% of them seen just once; the ten biggest clones take up about 30%. The germline V gene encodes CDR1 SGHTA and CDR2 FQGNSA. Trimming shortened V by 1 base and J by 6 bases, and 10 bases separated the two germline ends. There are 15 residues in the CDR3. Sequencing used PBMCs, obtained before TCRalphabeta/CD19-depleted stem cell transplant. The chain employs TRBV7-2 and TRBJ1-6, with D hard to call. The source is a child less than two years old with acute myeloid leukemia, due to receive a stem cell transplant. The CDR3, as DNA: TGTGCCAGCAGCTTAGGACCGGCTGGTAATTCACCCCTCCACTTT. It is translated as CASSLGPAGNSPLHF.